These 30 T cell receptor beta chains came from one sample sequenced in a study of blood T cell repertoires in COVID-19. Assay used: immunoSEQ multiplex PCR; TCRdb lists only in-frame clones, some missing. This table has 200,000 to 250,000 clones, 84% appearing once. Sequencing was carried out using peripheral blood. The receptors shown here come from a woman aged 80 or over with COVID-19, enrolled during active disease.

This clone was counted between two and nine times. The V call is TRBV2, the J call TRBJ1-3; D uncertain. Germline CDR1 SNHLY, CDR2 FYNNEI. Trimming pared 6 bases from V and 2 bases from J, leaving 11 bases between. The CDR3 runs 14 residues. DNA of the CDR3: TGTGCCAGCAGCACATCGCCCGCTGGAAACACCATATATTTT. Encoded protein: CASSTSPAGNTIYF.

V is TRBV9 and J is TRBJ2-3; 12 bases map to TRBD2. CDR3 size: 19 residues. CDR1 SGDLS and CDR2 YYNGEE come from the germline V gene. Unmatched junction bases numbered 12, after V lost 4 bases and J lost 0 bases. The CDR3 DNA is TGTGCCAGCAGCCCGCGACGACTAGCGGGGGTCCTTAGCACAGATACGCAGTATTTT. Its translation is CASSPRRLAGVLSTDTQYF.

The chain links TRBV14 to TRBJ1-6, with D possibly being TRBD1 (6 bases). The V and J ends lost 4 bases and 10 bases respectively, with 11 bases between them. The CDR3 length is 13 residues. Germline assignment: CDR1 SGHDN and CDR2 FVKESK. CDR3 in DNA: TGTGCCAGCAGCCCCGGACAGCAATCACCCCTCCACTTT. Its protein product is CASSPGQQSPLHF.

This chain's CDR3 is CASRRLAGGLSDTQYF. The DNA of the CDR3 is TGTGCCAGTAGGCGACTAGCGGGGGGGCTCTCGGATACGCAGTATTTT. The chain recombines TRBV19 with TRBJ2-3, with 14 bases that match TRBD2. V was pared by 6 bases and J by 6 bases, with 8 bases of the junction left unmatched. This CDR3 spans 16 amino acids. Germline CDR1 LNHDA, CDR2 SQIVND (reference sequence). Full variable domain (remainder filled in from reference TRBV19 and TRBJ2-3): DGGITQSPKYLFRKEGQNVTLSCEQNLNHDAMYWYRQDPGQGLRLIYYSQIVNDFQKGDIAEGYSVSREKKESFPLTVTSAQKNPTAFYLCASRRLAGGLSDTQYFGPGTRLTVL.

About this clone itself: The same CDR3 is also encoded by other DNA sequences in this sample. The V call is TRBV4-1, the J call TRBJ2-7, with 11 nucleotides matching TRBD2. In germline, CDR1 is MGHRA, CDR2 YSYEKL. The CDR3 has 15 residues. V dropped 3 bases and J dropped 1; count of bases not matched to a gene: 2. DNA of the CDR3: TGCGCCAGCAGCCACGGGACTAGCGGATCCTACGAGCAGTACTTC. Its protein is CASSHGTSGSYEQYF.

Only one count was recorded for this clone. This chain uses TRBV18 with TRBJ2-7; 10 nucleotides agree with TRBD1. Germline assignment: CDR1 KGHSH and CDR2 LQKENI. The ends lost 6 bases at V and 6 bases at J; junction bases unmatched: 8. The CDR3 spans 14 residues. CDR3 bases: TGTGCCAGCTCCCCTGGACAGGGGGAGGCCGAGCAGTACTTC. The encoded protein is CASSPGQGEAEQYF. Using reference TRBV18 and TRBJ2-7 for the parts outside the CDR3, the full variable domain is NAGVMQNPRHLVRRRGQEARLRCSPMKGHSHVYWYRQLPEEGLKFMVYLQKENIIDESGMPKERFSAEFPKEGPSILRIQQVVRGDSAAYFCASSPGQGEAEQYFGPGTRLTVT.

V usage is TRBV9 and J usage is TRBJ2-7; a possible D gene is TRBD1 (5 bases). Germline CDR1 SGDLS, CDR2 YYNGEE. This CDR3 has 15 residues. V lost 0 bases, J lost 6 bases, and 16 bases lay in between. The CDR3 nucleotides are TGTGCCAGCAGCGTAGCTGGCAGGGCGTTATCCGAGCAGTACTTC. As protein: CASSVAGRALSEQYF.

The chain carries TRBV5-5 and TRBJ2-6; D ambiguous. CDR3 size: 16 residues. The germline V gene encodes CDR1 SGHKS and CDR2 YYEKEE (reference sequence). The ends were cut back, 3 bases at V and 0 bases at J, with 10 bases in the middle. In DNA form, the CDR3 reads TGTGCCAGCAGCTACAATACCCTCTCTGGGGCCAACGTCCTGACTTTC. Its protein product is CASSYNTLSGANVLTF.

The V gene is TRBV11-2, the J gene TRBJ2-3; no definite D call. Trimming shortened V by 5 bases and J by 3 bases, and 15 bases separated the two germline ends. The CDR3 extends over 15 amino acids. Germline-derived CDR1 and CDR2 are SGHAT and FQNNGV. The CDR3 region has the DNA TGTGCCAGCAGCCTGTCCCAGTTCAGGACAGATACGCAGTATTTT. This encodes CASSLSQFRTDTQYF.

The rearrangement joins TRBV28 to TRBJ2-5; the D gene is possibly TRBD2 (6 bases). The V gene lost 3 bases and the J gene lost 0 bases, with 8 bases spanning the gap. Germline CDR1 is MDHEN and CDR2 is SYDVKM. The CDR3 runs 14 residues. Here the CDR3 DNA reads TGTGCCAGCAGTTTCCGGGACTACCAAGAGACCCAGTACTTC. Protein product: CASSFRDYQETQYF.

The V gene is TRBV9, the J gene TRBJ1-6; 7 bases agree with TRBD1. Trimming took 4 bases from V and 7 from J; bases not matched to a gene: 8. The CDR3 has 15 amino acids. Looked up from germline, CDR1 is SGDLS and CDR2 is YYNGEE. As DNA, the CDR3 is TGTGCCAGCAGCATGCGAGGGACAGAAAATTCACCCCTCCACTTT. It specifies CASSMRGTENSPLHF.

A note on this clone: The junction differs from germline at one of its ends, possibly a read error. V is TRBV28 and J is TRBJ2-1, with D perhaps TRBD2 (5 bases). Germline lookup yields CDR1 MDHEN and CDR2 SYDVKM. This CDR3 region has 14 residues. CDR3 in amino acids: CASTLPQRSNEQFF. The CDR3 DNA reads TGTGCCAGCACTTTACCTCAGCGGTCCAATGAGCAGTTCTTC.

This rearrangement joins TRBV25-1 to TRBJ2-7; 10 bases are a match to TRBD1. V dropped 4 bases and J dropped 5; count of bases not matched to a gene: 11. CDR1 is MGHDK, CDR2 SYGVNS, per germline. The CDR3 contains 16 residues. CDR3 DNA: TGTGCCAGCAGTGCATCCCCGGGACAGGGGCCCCACGAGCAGTACTTC. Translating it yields CASSASPGQGPHEQYF.

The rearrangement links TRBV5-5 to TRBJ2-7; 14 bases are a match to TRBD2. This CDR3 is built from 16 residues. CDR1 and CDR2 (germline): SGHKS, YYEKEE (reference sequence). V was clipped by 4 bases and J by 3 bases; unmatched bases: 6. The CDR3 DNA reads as TGTGCCAGCAGCCTCGGGACTAGCGGGAGCATCTACGAGCAGTACTTC. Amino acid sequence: CASSLGTSGSIYEQYF.

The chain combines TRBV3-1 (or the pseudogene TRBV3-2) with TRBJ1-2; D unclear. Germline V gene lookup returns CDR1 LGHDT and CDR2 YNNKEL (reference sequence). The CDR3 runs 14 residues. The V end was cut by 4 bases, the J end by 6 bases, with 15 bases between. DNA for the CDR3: TGTGCCAGCAGCCGACCAAGCGGCAGTGATGGCTACACCTTC. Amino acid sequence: CASSRPSGSDGYTF.

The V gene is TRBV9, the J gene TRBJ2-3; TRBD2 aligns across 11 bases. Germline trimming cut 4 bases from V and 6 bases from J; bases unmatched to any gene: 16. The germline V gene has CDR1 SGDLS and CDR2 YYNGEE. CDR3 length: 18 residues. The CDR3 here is CASSPRPNLAGGVDTQYF. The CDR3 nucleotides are TGTGCCAGCAGCCCCCGCCCGAACCTAGCGGGGGGCGTGGATACGCAGTATTTT.

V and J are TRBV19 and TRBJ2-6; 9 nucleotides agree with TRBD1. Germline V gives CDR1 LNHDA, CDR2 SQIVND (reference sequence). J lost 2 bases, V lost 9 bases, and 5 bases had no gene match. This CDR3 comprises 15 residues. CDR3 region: CASRDRVAGANVLTF. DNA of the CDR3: TGTGCCAGCAGGGACAGGGTTGCTGGGGCCAACGTCCTGACTTTC.

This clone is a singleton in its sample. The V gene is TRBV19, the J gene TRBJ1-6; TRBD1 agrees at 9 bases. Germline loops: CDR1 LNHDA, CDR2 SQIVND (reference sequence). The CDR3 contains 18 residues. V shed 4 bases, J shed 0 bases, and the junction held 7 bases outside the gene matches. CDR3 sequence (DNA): TGTGCCAGTAGTACGAGAGGGACAGGGTTCTCCTATAATTCACCCCTCCACTTT. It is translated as CASSTRGTGFSYNSPLHF.

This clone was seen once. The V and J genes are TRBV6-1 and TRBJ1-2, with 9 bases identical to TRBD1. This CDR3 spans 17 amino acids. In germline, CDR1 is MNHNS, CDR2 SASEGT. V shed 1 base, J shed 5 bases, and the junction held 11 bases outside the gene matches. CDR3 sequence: CASSEGGTGLRLYGYTF. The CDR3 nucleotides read TGTGCCAGCAGTGAAGGGGGGACAGGGTTGAGACTGTATGGCTACACCTTC.

Here the CDR3 reads CASSLEGSGNTIYF. In nucleotides, the CDR3 is TGCGCCAGCAGCTTGGAGGGGTCTGGAAACACCATATATTTT. The V call is TRBV5-1, the J call TRBJ1-3, with D possibly being TRBD1 (5 bases). The CDR3 length is 14 residues. Trimming pared 0 bases from V and 1 base from J, leaving 5 bases between. CDR1 and CDR2 (germline): SGHRS, YFSETQ.

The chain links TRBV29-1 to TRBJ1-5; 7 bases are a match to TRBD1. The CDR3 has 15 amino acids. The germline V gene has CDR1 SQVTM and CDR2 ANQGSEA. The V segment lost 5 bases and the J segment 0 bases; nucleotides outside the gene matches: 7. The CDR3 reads CSVSGQANSNQPQHF. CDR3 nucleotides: TGCAGCGTTTCAGGACAGGCTAATAGCAATCAGCCCCAGCATTTT.

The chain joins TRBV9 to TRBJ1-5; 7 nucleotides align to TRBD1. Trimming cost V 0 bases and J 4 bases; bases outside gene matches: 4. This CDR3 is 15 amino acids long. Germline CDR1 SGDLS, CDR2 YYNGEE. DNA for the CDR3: TGTGCCAGCAGCGTAGGACAGGGTGGGAATCAGCCCCAGCATTTT. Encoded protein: CASSVGQGGNQPQHF.

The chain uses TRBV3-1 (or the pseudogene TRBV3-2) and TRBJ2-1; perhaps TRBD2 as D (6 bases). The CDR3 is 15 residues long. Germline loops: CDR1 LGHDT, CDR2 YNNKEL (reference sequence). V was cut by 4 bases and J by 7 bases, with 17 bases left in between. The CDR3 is CASSLTSSTGNEQFF. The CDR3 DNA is TGTGCCAGCAGCCTTACTAGCAGTACAGGTAATGAGCAGTTCTTC.

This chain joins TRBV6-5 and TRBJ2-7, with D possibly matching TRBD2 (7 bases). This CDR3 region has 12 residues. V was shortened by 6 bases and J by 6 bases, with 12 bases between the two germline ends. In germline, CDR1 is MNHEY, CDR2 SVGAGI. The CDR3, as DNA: TGTGCCAGCAGGCCCGGGGGGCGCGAGCAGTACTTC. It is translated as CASRPGGREQYF.

CDR3 amino acids: CASSYSKTSREQYF. The CDR3 nucleotides are TGTGCCAGCAGTTACTCAAAGACTAGCCGGGAGCAGTACTTC. The chain links TRBV6-5 to TRBJ2-7; TRBD2 matches at 7 bases. The germline V gene encodes CDR1 MNHEY and CDR2 SVGAGI. The CDR3 covers 14 residues. V was clipped by 0 bases and J by 7 bases; unmatched bases: 6.

The CDR3 loop reads CSASSGGGDNEQFF. The CDR3 coding sequence is TGCAGTGCTAGTAGTGGGGGGGGAGACAATGAGCAGTTCTTC. The J gene is TRBJ2-1, the V gene TRBV20-1; 7 bases fit TRBD2. Trimming cost V 3 bases and J 5 bases; bases outside gene matches: 7. The germline CDR1 and CDR2 sequences are DFQATT and SNEGSKA (reference sequence). CDR3 size: 14 residues.

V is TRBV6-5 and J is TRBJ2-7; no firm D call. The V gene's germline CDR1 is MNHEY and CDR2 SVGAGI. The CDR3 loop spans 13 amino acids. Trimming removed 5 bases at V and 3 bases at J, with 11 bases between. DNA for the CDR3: TGTGCCAGCAGTCCCCCCCCAAACTACGAGCAGTACTTC. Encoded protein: CASSPPPNYEQYF.

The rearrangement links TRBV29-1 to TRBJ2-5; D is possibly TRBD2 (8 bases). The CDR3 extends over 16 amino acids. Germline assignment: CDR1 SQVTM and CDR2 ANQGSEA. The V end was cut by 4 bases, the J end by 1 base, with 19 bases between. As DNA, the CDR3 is TGCAGCGTTGTTACAGGGGCTAGCGGGCTCCAAGAGACCCAGTACTTC. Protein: CSVVTGASGLQETQYF.

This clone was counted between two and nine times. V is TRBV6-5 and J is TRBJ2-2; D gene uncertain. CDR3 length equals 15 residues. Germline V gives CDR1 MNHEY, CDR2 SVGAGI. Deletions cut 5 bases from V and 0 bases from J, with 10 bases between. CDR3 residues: CASSRRNSNTGELFF. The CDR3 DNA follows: TGTGCCAGCAGTAGGCGGAATTCGAACACCGGGGAGCTGTTTTTT.

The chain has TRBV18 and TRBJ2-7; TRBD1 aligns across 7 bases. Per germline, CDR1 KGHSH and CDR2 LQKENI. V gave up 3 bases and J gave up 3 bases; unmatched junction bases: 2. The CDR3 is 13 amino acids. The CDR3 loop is CASSPGQNYEQYF. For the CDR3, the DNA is TGTGCCAGCTCACCGGGACAGAACTACGAGCAGTACTTC.